Here is one T cell receptor beta chain with its context. This record comes from a study of early T cells in non-severe SARS-CoV-2 infection. For the study at large: Sequencing used unsorted whole-blood bulk RNA, so chains lack pairing.

MiXCR, run by TCRdb on the 5' RACE reads, gives a single entry per CDR3 protein. The table records roughly 70,000 distinct CDR3 sequences, roughly 18% of them present only once. Sample: whole blood, taken at baseline. This clonotype originated in an adult who was a healthcare worker with PCR-confirmed SARS-CoV-2 infection or an uninfected control (not recorded which).

CDR3 loop: CASSYRTEEQYF. DNA of the CDR3: TGTGCCAGCAGTTATCGGACAGAAGAGCAGTACTTC. V usage is TRBV2 and J usage is TRBJ2-7; D is possibly TRBD1 (6 bases). The V gene's germline CDR1 is SNHLY and CDR2 FYNNEI. The CDR3 has 12 residues. Trimming shortened V by 5 bases and J by 7 bases, and 12 bases separated the two germline ends. Full variable domain (remainder filled in from reference TRBV2 and TRBJ2-7): EPEVTQTPSHQVTQMGQEVILRCVPISNHLYFYWYRQILGQKVEFLVSFYNNEISEKSEIFDDQFSVERPDGSNFTLKIRSTKLEDSAMYFCASSYRTEEQYFGPGTRLTVT.